These T cell receptor beta chains were read from a single sample in a study of radiotherapy plus CTLA-4 blockade in lung cancer. The protocol was immunoSEQ multiplex PCR, while the TCRdb copy is restricted to in-frame clones and leaves out a portion. The sample yields tens of thousands of clones, roughly 90% seen once. The sample in question was peripheral blood, obtained from a patient treated with radiotherapy plus ipilimumab. The receptors shown here come from a human donor with non-small cell lung cancer whose response to radiotherapy plus ipilimumab could not be evaluated. Both conserved end residues are part of each CDR3. The order of the fields is J gene, clone size, D gene, V gene, CDR3 protein, CDR3 DNA. D genes are given only for firm matches. Part of the rows lack a size; the others show once, few, many or a class for expanded clones.

TRBJ2-2 NA TRBD2 TRBV10-2 CASRLAGSTNTGELFF TGCGCCAGCAGACTAGCGGGAAGCACGAACACCGGGGAGCTGTTTTTT
TRBJ1-6 NA TRBD1 TRBV19 CASRSARGLGSYNSPLHF TGTGCCAGTAGATCCGCCAGGGGGCTCGGCTCCTATAATTCACCCCTCCACTTT
TRBJ2-5 NA TRBD1 TRBV4-3 CASSQARGTGQETQYF TGCGCCAGCAGCCAAGCGCGAGGGACAGGCCAAGAGACCCAGTACTTC
TRBJ1-1 once TRBD1 TRBV5-1 CASSKASGTVSTEAFF TGCGCCAGCAGCAAAGCCTCCGGGACAGTCTCGACTGAAGCTTTCTTT
TRBJ2-7 NA TRBD2 TRBV5-1 CASSQTSLATYEQYF TGCGCCAGCAGCCAGACTAGCCTGGCCACCTACGAGCAGTACTTC
TRBJ2-1 NA TRBD1 TRBV2 CASSPDRGPYNEQFF TGTGCCAGCAGTCCAGACAGGGGGCCCTACAATGAGCAGTTCTTC
TRBJ1-2 once NA TRBV6-1 CASSEGAGPNYGYTF TGTGCCAGCAGTGAAGGCGCAGGGCCTAACTATGGCTACACCTTC
TRBJ1-5 NA NA TRBV10-1 CASSEGPYSNQPQHF TGCGCCAGCAGTGAGGGGCCCTATAGCAATCAGCCCCAGCATTTT
TRBJ2-3 NA NA TRBV6-6 CASRLQGTDTQYF TGTGCCAGCAGACTCCAGGGAACAGATACGCAGTATTTT
TRBJ2-7 NA NA TRBV7-2 CASRSGDFASYEQYF TGTGCCAGCAGATCCGGGGACTTCGCCTCCTACGAGCAGTACTTC
TRBJ2-2 NA TRBD2 TRBV6-5 CASRPGGVVQGELFF TGTGCCAGCAGGCCCGGGGGGGTAGTTCAGGGGGAGCTGTTTTTT
TRBJ2-7 NA TRBD2 TRBV5-6 CASSWTSAASYEQYF TGTGCCAGCAGCTGGACTAGCGCTGCCTCCTACGAGCAGTACTTC
TRBJ2-3 NA NA TRBV19 CASSISRTTDTQYF TGTGCCAGTAGTATTTCGCGAACCACAGATACGCAGTATTTT
TRBJ1-4 NA NA TRBV28 CASTSSTGSNEKLFF TGTGCCAGCACCTCTTCAACAGGATCTAATGAAAAACTGTTTTTT
TRBJ2-3 NA NA TRBV18 CASSPIPPTESGTDTQYF TGTGCCAGCTCACCCATTCCCCCTACAGAATCTGGCACAGATACGCAGTATTTT
TRBJ2-3 NA NA TRBV7-6 CASSLAQGLWDTDTQYF TGTGCCAGCAGCTTAGCGCAGGGGCTCTGGGACACAGATACGCAGTATTTT
TRBJ2-5 NA TRBD1 TRBV5-1 CASSIRPGQGVQETQYF TGCGCCAGCAGCATCCGTCCGGGACAGGGGGTTCAAGAGACCCAGTACTTC
TRBJ2-3 NA NA TRBV25-1 CASSQKGRADTQYF TGTGCCAGCAGTCAAAAAGGGAGAGCAGATACGCAGTATTTT
TRBJ2-7 NA TRBD2 TRBV27 CASSFGLGGYEQYF TGTGCCAGCAGCTTCGGGCTGGGGGGGTACGAGCAGTACTTC
TRBJ2-7 few NA TRBV4-1 CASSQAVDNPYEQYF TGCGCCAGCAGCCAAGCAGTGGACAACCCCTACGAGCAGTACTTC
TRBJ2-1 NA NA TRBV27 CASADLGRGSYNEQFF TGTGCCAGCGCCGACCTCGGACGGGGCTCCTACAATGAGCAGTTCTTC
TRBJ1-1 NA NA TRBV4-3 CASSQDASGLMNTEAFF TGCGCCAGCAGCCAAGATGCCAGCGGATTAATGAACACTGAAGCTTTCTTT
TRBJ1-2 NA NA TRBV5-6 CASSYVGQGGYTF TGTGCCAGCAGCTATGTCGGGCAGGGTGGCTACACCTTC
TRBJ2-7 NA TRBD1 TRBV6-1 CASSEPGQGGYEQYF TGTGCCAGCAGCGAACCGGGACAGGGGGGCTACGAGCAGTACTTC
TRBJ1-5 NA NA TRBV19 CASSISIEFQPQHF TGTGCCAGTAGTATAAGTATAGAATTCCAGCCCCAGCATTTT
TRBJ2-3 once TRBD1 TRBV4-2 CASSQANRGSTDTQYF TGTGCCAGCAGCCAAGCCAACAGGGGTAGCACAGATACGCAGTATTTT
TRBJ2-7 NA TRBD2 TRBV5-1 CASSLMGGLHEQYF TGCGCCAGCAGCTTGATGGGAGGGCTCCACGAGCAGTACTTC
TRBJ1-2 NA TRBD1 TRBV28 CASSTSTGGTGYGYTF TGTGCCAGCAGTACCAGTACAGGGGGAACGGGCTATGGCTACACCTTC
TRBJ2-7 NA TRBD2 TRBV5-5 CASSLAQAGVYEQYF TGTGCCAGCAGCTTGGCACAAGCGGGAGTATACGAGCAGTACTTC
TRBJ2-7 NA NA TRBV10-2 CASIGRRLDSYEQYF TGCGCCAGCATTGGGCGGCGGCTTGACAGCTACGAGCAGTACTTC
TRBJ1-1 NA TRBD1 TRBV7-9 CASSFRDSPRYLMDTEAFF TGTGCCAGCAGCTTCCGGGACAGTCCGCGCTACCTCATGGACACTGAAGCTTTCTTT
TRBJ2-1 NA TRBD2 TRBV4-3 CASSQDRGLAGGPNEQFF TGCGCCAGCAGCCAAGATCGGGGACTAGCGGGGGGACCCAATGAGCAGTTCTTC
TRBJ2-2 NA NA TRBV9 CASNEQSDTGELFF TGTGCCAGCAACGAACAAAGCGACACCGGGGAGCTGTTTTTT
TRBJ1-3 NA NA TRBV15 CATSRTGSSGNTIYF TGTGCCACCAGCAGAACAGGGAGCTCTGGAAACACCATATATTTT
TRBJ2-3 NA NA TRBV27 CASSFLGARADTQYF TGTGCCAGCAGTTTTTTGGGGGCTCGCGCAGATACGCAGTATTTT
TRBJ1-2 NA NA TRBV7-2 CASSLEYGQGYGYTF TGTGCCAGCAGCTTAGAGTACGGGCAGGGCTATGGCTACACCTTC